In this sample, the clone carrying this TCR beta chain turned up many times. TCRdb independently ran MiXCR on the 5' RACE reads; one entry per CDR3 protein. The sample consists of roughly 36,000 distinct CDR3 sequences, 13% to 15% of them appearing once. These data belong to a study of neurological immune-mediated disorders. The CDR3 runs to 14 residues. Trimming cost V 3 bases and J 4 bases; bases outside gene matches: 4. Germline V gives CDR1 ENHRY, CDR2 SYGVKD. This chain joins TRBV10-3 and TRBJ2-3; 7 bases fit TRBD1. The receptor's source is a woman aged 45 to 65 with HTLV-1-associated myelopathy (HAM/TSP). Sequencing used PBMCs. The CDR3 region is CAISEGQEADTQYF. In DNA form, the CDR3 reads TGTGCCATCAGTGAAGGACAGGAGGCAGATACGCAGTATTTT.